This T cell receptor beta chain was captured in a study of blood T cells in healthy people across ages. Study results and caveats: A greater number of naive CD4+ cells and higher diversity distinguished long-lived donors from aged donors. TCR beta diversity tracked closely with naive T cell percentage.

About this clonotype: Its antigen is undetermined.

Combining a sample-barcoded 5' primer with a J-beta primer mix, a second PCR ran for about 7 to 11 cycles. MiXCR was run by TCRdb on the 5' RACE reads, yielding one entry per CDR3 protein. This table has 700,000 to 850,000 distinct CDR3 sequences, roughly 34% appearing once. The sample was blood. This receptor was identified in a man in his late teens or twenties in good health.

The CDR3 protein is CASSQRGFNSPLHF. Written as DNA, the CDR3 is TGCGCCAGCAGCCAACGGGGTTTTAATTCACCCCTCCACTTT. The chain joins TRBV4-1 to TRBJ1-6; D uncertain. This CDR3 comprises 14 residues. Germline CDR1 is MGHRA and CDR2 is YSYEKL. The germline V and J ends were trimmed by 2 bases and 6 bases, with 8 bases remaining between them.